This T cell receptor beta chain derives from a study of beta chain features in type 1 diabetes. General study findings and limits: Researchers report that Type 1 diabetes patients had moderately but significantly shorter TCRB CDR3s across all four CD4+ subsets.

The sequenced template was cDNA made from the entire isolated RNA. The table came from immunoSEQ multiplex PCR; TCRdb's copy has only in-frame clones and leaves some out. The repertoire consists of around 160,000 clones, with 8% to 9.5% occurring once and the leading ten covering under 0.65%. The CDR3 length is 12 residues. From germline, CDR1 is SGHNT and CDR2 YENEEA. V dropped 2 bases and J dropped 10; count of bases not matched to a gene: 1. Per donor, one heparinised blood draw averaged around 0.12 L. This clone was seen more than once but under ten times. Antigen specificity is unknown. The source material was central memory CD4+ T cells from blood. The clonotype originates from a woman between 18 and 29 years old with type 1 diabetes. This chain connects TRBV11-3 to TRBJ2-1, with 8 bases matching TRBD2. The CDR3: CASSLTSGEQFF. DNA of the CDR3: TGTGCCAGCAGCTTAACTAGCGGAGAGCAGTTCTTC.